These T cell receptor beta chains were read from a single sample in a study of T cells in Graves' hyperthyroidism and ophthalmopathy. TCRdb re-derived calls from the multiplex PCR reads in MiXCR, one entry per CDR3 protein. Seen here are 550,000 to 700,000 distinct CDR3 sequences, over 12% observed once, and the top ten hold over 3.5%. Sequenced: blood. These receptors were taken from a woman in her thirties or forties with Graves' ophthalmopathy. Each CDR3 is given without its conserved first and last residue. The D gene is left open where the match is weak.

j_call d_call v_call cdr3_aa
TRBJ1-5 NA TRBV6-1 ASRMGLGDTQPQH
TRBJ1-5 TRBD1 TRBV6-1 ASTGDRAGNQPQH
TRBJ1-2 TRBD1 TRBV6-2/TRBV6-3 ASRPGQGLHKYGYT
TRBJ1-5 NA TRBV6-5 ASSYEGAGQPQH
TRBJ2-7 TRBD2 TRBV2 ASSVGTSSYEQY
TRBJ2-7 NA TRBV6-5 ASSYGRGYEQY
TRBJ1-2 NA TRBV5-1 ASSFQTGSYGYT
TRBJ1-2 TRBD1 TRBV20-1 SSGQGLYGYT
TRBJ2-3 NA TRBV6-2/TRBV6-3 ASSHSYGADTQY
TRBJ2-7 NA TRBV20-1 SARFIGTPSYEQY
TRBJ2-7 NA TRBV12-3/TRBV12-4 ASSFGDEQY
TRBJ2-7 NA TRBV7-2 ASSQDNGGSYEQY
TRBJ2-4 NA TRBV20-1 SATVDALTKNIQY
TRBJ1-5 NA TRBV6-2/TRBV6-3 ASSHELGSADQPQH
TRBJ1-1 NA TRBV2 ASMWGVNTEAF
TRBJ2-7 TRBD1 TRBV14 ASSQDRGQGSYEQY
TRBJ1-1 NA TRBV6-5 ASSSGVGYTEAF
TRBJ2-5 TRBD1 TRBV12-3/TRBV12-4 ASSPRDRGIETQY
TRBJ2-5 NA TRBV18 ASSPLWRARDETQY
TRBJ2-5 TRBD2 TRBV20-1 SARDRLAGAETQY
TRBJ1-5 TRBD1 TRBV28 ASSSSGQVNQPQH
TRBJ1-5 NA TRBV28 ASSLGFRSNQPQH
TRBJ2-5 TRBD2 TRBV5-1 ASSKTTSDQETQY
TRBJ2-7 NA TRBV7-2 ASSLVNDDEQY
TRBJ1-1 NA TRBV28 ASSSTTRMNTEAF
TRBJ2-2 TRBD2 TRBV2 ASGVGGRGTGELF
TRBJ2-5 TRBD2 TRBV20-1 SATPGLAGVETQY